At least ten counts were recorded for the clone carrying this T cell receptor beta chain. The data were obtained in a study of human T cells and chemical hapten exposure. This CDR3 spans 16 amino acids. CDR1 and CDR2 (germline): LNHNV, YYDKDF (reference sequence). Losses at the gene ends were 0 bases for V and 4 bases for J; bases not matched to a gene: 2. Each CDR3 protein gets one entry after TCRdb re-called the RACE reads with MiXCR. The data contain about 89,000 distinct CDR3 sequences, 10% to 11% of them singletons. The sample's time point: pre-sensitization, week 0. Treatment indicated: therapeutic diphenylcyclopropenone sensitization with weekly scalp DPC. From whole blood left unfractionated, total RNA was extracted.

This receptor was obtained from a woman in her sixties or seventies with alopecia areata. Some clones in this sample may be carry-over from other donors' samples. The sample here was whole blood, taken in connection with sensitization to the hapten diphenylcyclopropenone (DPC). J is TRBJ2-1 and V is TRBV15; 11 bases agree with TRBD2. The CDR3 DNA sequence: TGTGCCACCAGCAGAGATGTAGCGGGGGGGTACAATGAGCAGTTCTTC. This encodes CATSRDVAGGYNEQFF. The full variable domain, with the rest looked up from reference TRBV15 and TRBJ2-1, is DAMVIQNPRYQVTQFGKPVTLSCSQTLNHNVMYWYQQKSSQAPKLLFHYYDKDFNNEADTPDNFQSRRPNTSFCFLDIRSPGLGDTAMYLCATSRDVAGGYNEQFFGPGTRLTVL.